What follows are 11 T cell receptor beta chains derived from one specimen sequenced in a study of OX40 agonist ivuxolimab in advanced cancers. Sequencing used immunoSEQ multiplex PCR; TCRdb keeps in-frame clones, though not all of them. The sample has 71,000 or so clones, about 84% seen once. Sequencing used CD4+ or CD8+ T cells sorted from blood, obtained in a trial of the OX40 agonist ivuxolimab. The receptor source for this set is an adult with an advanced solid tumor such as melanoma, head and neck, liver or kidney cancer.

The chain recombines TRBV28 with TRBJ2-7, with 8 bases identical to TRBD2. V lost 7 bases, J lost 6 bases, and 14 bases stayed unmatched. CDR1 and CDR2 (germline): MDHEN, SYDVKM. CDR3 size: 15 residues. CDR3 region: CASTPLERESTEQYF. The CDR3 DNA sequence: TGTGCCAGCACCCCGCTTGAGCGGGAGTCTACCGAGCAGTACTTC.

The genes are TRBV19 and TRBJ2-5; no clear D gene. The germline V gene encodes CDR1 LNHDA and CDR2 SQIVND (reference sequence). This CDR3 has 13 amino acids. V was shortened by 5 bases and J by 5 bases, with 12 bases between the two germline ends. The chain's CDR3 is CASSETRSETQYF. CDR3 bases: TGTGCCAGTAGTGAGACAAGGAGCGAGACCCAGTACTTC.

This clone has more than one count but fewer than ten. This chain joins TRBV20-1 and TRBJ2-3; D is uncertain. The CDR3 runs 10 residues. Germline V gene sequence: CDR1 DFQATT, CDR2 SNEGSKA (reference sequence). V was clipped by 2 bases and J by 7 bases, with 4 bases between them. CDR3 protein: CSARTNTQYF. CDR3 coding DNA: TGCAGTGCTAGAACGAATACGCAGTATTTT.

The rearrangement uses TRBV7-3 and TRBJ1-2; perhaps TRBD1 as D (6 bases). The germline gives CDR1 SGHTA, CDR2 FQGTGA. V was clipped by 2 bases and J by 3 bases, with 7 bases between them. The CDR3 loop spans 13 amino acids. The CDR3 protein is CASSLGGDYGYTF. The CDR3 DNA reads as TGTGCCAGCAGCTTAGGGGGCGACTATGGCTACACCTTC. Based on the CDR3 plus reference TRBV7-3 and TRBJ1-2, the full variable domain is GAGVSQTPSNKVTEKGKYVELRCDPISGHTALYWYRQSLGQGPEFLIYFQGTGAADDSGLPNDRFFAVRPEGSVSTLKIQRTERGDSAVYLCASSLGGDYGYTFGSGTRLTVV.

For the CDR3, the DNA is TGCGCCAGCAGCTTTGATTGGGGCGGCCCCGGGGAGCTGTTTTTT. It specifies CASSFDWGGPGELFF. The chain carries TRBV5-1 and TRBJ2-2; D is perhaps TRBD1 (5 bases). CDR1 SGHRS and CDR2 YFSETQ come from the germline V gene. Trimming removed 2 bases at V and 6 bases at J, with 14 bases between. The CDR3 length is 15 residues. Using reference TRBV5-1 and TRBJ2-2 for the parts outside the CDR3, the full variable domain is KAGVTQTPRYLIKTRGQQVTLSCSPISGHRSVSWYQQTPGQGLQFLFEYFSETQRNKGNFPGRFSGRQFSNSRSEMNVSTLELGDSALYLCASSFDWGGPGELFFGEGSRLTVL.

The chain joins TRBV19 to TRBJ2-1; 9 bases map to TRBD1. The junction had 9 bases not matched to a gene; V was cut back by 7 bases and J by 5 bases. Germline lookup yields CDR1 LNHDA and CDR2 SQIVND (reference sequence). The CDR3 is 15 amino acids. CDR3 amino acids: CASNPGTGYNNEQFF. DNA of the CDR3: TGTGCCAGTAATCCCGGGACAGGGTATAACAATGAGCAGTTCTTC.

This chain connects TRBV6-4 to TRBJ1-5; 7 nucleotides agree with TRBD1. The CDR3 has 12 amino acids. Trimming at V came to 9 bases and at J to 9 bases, leaving 8 bases not matched to a gene. Germline V gene lookup returns CDR1 MRHNA and CDR2 SNTAGT. The CDR3 DNA is TGTGCCAGGGGGGAGGGGGCCAGGCCCCAGCATTTT. It yields the protein CARGEGARPQHF.

The sample holds a few counts of this clone. V usage is TRBV23-1 and J usage is TRBJ1-2; D is possibly TRBD1 (6 bases). TRBV23-1 is placed among ORFs of uncertain function. The CDR3 contains 17 residues. V dropped 0 bases and J dropped 0 bases, with 14 bases sitting between them. The DNA for the CDR3 is TGCGCCAGCAGTCAATCGGGGAGACAGGCTGCTAACTATGGCTACACCTTC. Translation gives CASSQSGRQAANYGYTF.

The J gene is TRBJ2-3, the V gene TRBV9; 7 bases map to TRBD1. V gave up 0 bases and J gave up 2 bases; unmatched junction bases: 9. The CDR3 length is 17 residues. Germline values: CDR1 SGDLS, CDR2 YYNGEE. This CDR3 reads CASSVGPLGGNTDTQYF. The CDR3 region has the DNA TGTGCCAGCAGCGTAGGCCCCCTAGGGGGCAACACAGATACGCAGTATTTT.

This clone showed up just a few times. The chain recombines TRBV4-1 with TRBJ1-2; D may be TRBD1 (6 bases). Trimming stripped 1 base from V and 3 bases from J, with 15 bases between. This CDR3 has 16 amino acids. Germline-derived CDR1 and CDR2 are MGHRA and YSYEKL. CDR3 sequence: CASSQGFNREDYGYTF. The CDR3 nucleotides are TGCGCCAGCAGCCAAGGGTTCAACAGGGAGGACTATGGCTACACCTTC.

The chain links TRBV27 to TRBJ1-3; 7 bases align to TRBD1. V was pared by 6 bases and J by 4 bases, with 6 bases of the junction left unmatched. CDR1 and CDR2 (germline): MNHEY, SMNVEV (reference sequence). This CDR3 comprises 14 residues. CDR3 coding DNA: TGTGCCAGCAGCAGGACAGGATTAGGAAACACCATATATTTT. Protein product: CASSRTGLGNTIYF.